This is a list of T cell receptor beta chains from one sample in a study of T cell clusters in autoimmune cytopenias. TCRdb reprocessed the multiplex PCR reads and keeps a single row for each CDR3 protein, giving no DNA. The sample data list about 3,500 distinct CDR3 sequences. The sample consisted of peripheral blood. The receptors here all came from a human donor with an autoimmune cytopenia or autoimmune hepatitis (not recorded which). Each CDR3 is given with its conserved first and last residue. The size field is filled for only some rows; it gives once, few, many or a size class.

J: TRBJ1-2
V: TRBV20-1
size: .
CDR3: CSATRGFNYGYTF

J: TRBJ2-2
V: TRBV4-1
size: .
CDR3: CASSQRQGNTGELFF

J: TRBJ2-1
V: TRBV11-1
size: .
CDR3: CASSYRLGLAGGHSYNEQFF

J: TRBJ2-3
V: TRBV20-1
size: .
CDR3: CSASGSRGPDTQYF

J: TRBJ2-3
V: TRBV5-1
size: medium-sized
CDR3: CATSTGGDTQYF

J: TRBJ1-3
V: TRBV28
size: .
CDR3: CASGPNSGNTIYF

J: TRBJ1-1
V: TRBV20-1
size: .
CDR3: CSARDWDRGVGTEAFF

J: TRBJ2-5
V: TRBV19
size: medium-sized
CDR3: CASSMDRASSGGTQYF

J: TRBJ2-5
V: TRBV5-1
size: medium-sized
CDR3: CASSLRETQYF

J: TRBJ2-2
V: TRBV29-1
size: .
CDR3: CSVGLAGSGELFF